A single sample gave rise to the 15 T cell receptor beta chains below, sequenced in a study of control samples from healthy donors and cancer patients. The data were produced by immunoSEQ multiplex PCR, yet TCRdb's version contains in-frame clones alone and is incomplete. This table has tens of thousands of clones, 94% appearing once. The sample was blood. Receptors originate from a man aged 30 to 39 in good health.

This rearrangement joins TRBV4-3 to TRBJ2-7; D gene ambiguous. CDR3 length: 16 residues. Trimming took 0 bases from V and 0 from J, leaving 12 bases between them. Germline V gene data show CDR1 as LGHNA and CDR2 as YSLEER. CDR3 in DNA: TGCGCCAGCAGCCAAGAAGCCAACAACCCCTCCTACGAGCAGTACTTC. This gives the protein CASSQEANNPSYEQYF.

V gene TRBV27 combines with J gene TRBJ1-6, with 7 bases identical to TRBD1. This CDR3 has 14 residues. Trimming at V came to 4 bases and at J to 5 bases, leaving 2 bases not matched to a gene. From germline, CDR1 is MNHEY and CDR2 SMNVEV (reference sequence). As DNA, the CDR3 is TGTGCCAGCAGTTCAGACAGGGATAATTCACCCCTCCACTTT. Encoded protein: CASSSDRDNSPLHF.

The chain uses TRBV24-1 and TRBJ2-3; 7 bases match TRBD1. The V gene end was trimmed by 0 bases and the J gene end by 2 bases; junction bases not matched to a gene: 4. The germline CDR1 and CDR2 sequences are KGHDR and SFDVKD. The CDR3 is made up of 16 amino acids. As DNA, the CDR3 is TGTGCCACCAGTGATTTGAGGGACAGCCTCACAGATACGCAGTATTTT. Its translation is CATSDLRDSLTDTQYF.

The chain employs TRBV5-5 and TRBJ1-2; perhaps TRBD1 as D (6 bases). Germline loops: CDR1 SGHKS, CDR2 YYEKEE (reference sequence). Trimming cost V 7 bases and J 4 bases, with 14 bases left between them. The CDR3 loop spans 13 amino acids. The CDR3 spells CASLQGTGYGYTF. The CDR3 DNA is TGTGCCAGCCTACAGGGCACGGGCTATGGCTACACCTTC.

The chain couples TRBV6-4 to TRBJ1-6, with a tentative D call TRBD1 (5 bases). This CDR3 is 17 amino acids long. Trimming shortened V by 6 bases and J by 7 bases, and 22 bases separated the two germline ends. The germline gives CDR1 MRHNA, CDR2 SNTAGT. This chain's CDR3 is CASRGVAWGSANSPLHF. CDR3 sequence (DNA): TGTGCCAGCAGGGGGGTAGCGTGGGGTAGTGCCAATTCACCCCTCCACTTT.

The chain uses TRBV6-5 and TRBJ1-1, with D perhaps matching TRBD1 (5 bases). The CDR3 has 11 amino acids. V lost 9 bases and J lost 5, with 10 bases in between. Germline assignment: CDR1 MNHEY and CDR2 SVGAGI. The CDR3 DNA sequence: TGTGCCAGTTTAGGGGAAACTGAAGCTTTCTTT. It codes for CASLGETEAFF.

CDR3 coding DNA: TGTGCCAGCAGCTTAGTTGGCGGGGTGGTTTCACCCCTCCACTTT. It yields the protein CASSLVGGVVSPLHF. The J gene is TRBJ1-6, the V gene TRBV7-9; D remains ambiguous. The CDR3 is 15 amino acids. Trimming took off 1 base at V and 9 bases at J, with 13 bases between the two ends. The germline V gene has CDR1 SEHNR and CDR2 FQNEAQ (reference sequence).

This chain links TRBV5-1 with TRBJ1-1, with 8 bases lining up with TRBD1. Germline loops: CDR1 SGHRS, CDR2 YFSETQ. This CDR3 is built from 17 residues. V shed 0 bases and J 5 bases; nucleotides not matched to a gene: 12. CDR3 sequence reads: CASSLGQGSPQLTEAFF. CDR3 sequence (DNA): TGCGCCAGCAGCTTGGGACAGGGGAGTCCTCAGTTAACTGAAGCTTTCTTT.

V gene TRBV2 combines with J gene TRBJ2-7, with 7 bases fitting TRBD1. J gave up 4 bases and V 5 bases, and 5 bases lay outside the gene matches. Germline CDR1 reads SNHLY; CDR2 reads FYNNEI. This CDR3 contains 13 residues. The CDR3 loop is CASSQGQSYEQYF. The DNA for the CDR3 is TGTGCCAGCAGTCAGGGACAGTCATACGAGCAGTACTTC. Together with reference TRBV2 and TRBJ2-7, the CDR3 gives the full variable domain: EPEVTQTPSHQVTQMGQEVILRCVPISNHLYFYWYRQILGQKVEFLVSFYNNEISEKSEIFDDQFSVERPDGSNFTLKIRSTKLEDSAMYFCASSQGQSYEQYFGPGTRLTVT.

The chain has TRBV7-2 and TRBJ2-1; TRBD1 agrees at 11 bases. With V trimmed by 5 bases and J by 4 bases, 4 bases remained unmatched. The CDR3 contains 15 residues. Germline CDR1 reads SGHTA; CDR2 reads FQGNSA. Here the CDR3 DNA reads TGTGCCAGCAGCGCCGGACAGGGGGCTTACAATGAGCAGTTCTTC. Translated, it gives CASSAGQGAYNEQFF.

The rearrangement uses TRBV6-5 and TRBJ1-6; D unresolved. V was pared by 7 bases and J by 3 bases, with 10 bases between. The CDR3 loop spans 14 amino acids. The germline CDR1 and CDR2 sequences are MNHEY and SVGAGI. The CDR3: CASKGRYYNSPLHF. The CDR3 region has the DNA TGTGCCAGCAAAGGACGGTACTATAATTCACCCCTCCACTTT.

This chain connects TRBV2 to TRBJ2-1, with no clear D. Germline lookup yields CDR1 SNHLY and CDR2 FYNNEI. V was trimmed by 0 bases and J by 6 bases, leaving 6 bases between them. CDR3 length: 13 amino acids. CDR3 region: CASSEALTNEQFF. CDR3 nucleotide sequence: TGTGCCAGCAGTGAAGCGCTAACCAATGAGCAGTTCTTC.

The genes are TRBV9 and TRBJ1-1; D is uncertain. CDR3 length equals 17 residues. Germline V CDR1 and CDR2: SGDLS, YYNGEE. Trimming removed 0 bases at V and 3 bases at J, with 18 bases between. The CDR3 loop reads CASSVELGGSWDTEAFF. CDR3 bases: TGTGCCAGCAGCGTAGAGTTGGGAGGCAGTTGGGACACTGAAGCTTTCTTT.

CDR3 bases: TGTGCCGCCTCCACGGGGGTAGGGAATTACGAGCAGTACTTC. The encoded protein is CAASTGVGNYEQYF. The gene calls are TRBV28 and TRBJ2-7; D may be TRBD2 (6 bases). CDR3 size: 14 residues. The germline V gene has CDR1 MDHEN and CDR2 SYDVKM. Trimming removed 11 bases at V and 4 bases at J, with 21 bases between.

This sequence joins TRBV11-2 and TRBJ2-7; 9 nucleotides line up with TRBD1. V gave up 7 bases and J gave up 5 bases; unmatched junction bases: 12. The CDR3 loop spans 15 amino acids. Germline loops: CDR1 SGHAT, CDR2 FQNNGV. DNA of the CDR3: TGTGCCAGCAAGAGCAGGGACAGGGCTTCTAACGAGCAGTACTTC. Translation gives CASKSRDRASNEQYF.